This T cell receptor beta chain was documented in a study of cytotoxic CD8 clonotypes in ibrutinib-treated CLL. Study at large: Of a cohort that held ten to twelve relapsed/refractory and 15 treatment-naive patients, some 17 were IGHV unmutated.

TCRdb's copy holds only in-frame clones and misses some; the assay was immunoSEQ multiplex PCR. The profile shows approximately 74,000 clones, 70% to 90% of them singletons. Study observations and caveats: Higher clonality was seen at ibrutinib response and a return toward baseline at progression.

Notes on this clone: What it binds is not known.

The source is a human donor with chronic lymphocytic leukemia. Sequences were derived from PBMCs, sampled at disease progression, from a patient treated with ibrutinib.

The CDR3 DNA sequence: TGTGCCAGCAGCCGACAGTTGAACACTGAAGCTTTCTTT. It is translated as CASSRQLNTEAFF. The chain couples TRBV2 to TRBJ1-1; TRBD1 might be the D (5 bases). There are 13 residues in the CDR3. CDR1 and CDR2 from the germline V gene are SNHLY and FYNNEI. V was pared by 6 bases and J by 0 bases, with 8 bases between.